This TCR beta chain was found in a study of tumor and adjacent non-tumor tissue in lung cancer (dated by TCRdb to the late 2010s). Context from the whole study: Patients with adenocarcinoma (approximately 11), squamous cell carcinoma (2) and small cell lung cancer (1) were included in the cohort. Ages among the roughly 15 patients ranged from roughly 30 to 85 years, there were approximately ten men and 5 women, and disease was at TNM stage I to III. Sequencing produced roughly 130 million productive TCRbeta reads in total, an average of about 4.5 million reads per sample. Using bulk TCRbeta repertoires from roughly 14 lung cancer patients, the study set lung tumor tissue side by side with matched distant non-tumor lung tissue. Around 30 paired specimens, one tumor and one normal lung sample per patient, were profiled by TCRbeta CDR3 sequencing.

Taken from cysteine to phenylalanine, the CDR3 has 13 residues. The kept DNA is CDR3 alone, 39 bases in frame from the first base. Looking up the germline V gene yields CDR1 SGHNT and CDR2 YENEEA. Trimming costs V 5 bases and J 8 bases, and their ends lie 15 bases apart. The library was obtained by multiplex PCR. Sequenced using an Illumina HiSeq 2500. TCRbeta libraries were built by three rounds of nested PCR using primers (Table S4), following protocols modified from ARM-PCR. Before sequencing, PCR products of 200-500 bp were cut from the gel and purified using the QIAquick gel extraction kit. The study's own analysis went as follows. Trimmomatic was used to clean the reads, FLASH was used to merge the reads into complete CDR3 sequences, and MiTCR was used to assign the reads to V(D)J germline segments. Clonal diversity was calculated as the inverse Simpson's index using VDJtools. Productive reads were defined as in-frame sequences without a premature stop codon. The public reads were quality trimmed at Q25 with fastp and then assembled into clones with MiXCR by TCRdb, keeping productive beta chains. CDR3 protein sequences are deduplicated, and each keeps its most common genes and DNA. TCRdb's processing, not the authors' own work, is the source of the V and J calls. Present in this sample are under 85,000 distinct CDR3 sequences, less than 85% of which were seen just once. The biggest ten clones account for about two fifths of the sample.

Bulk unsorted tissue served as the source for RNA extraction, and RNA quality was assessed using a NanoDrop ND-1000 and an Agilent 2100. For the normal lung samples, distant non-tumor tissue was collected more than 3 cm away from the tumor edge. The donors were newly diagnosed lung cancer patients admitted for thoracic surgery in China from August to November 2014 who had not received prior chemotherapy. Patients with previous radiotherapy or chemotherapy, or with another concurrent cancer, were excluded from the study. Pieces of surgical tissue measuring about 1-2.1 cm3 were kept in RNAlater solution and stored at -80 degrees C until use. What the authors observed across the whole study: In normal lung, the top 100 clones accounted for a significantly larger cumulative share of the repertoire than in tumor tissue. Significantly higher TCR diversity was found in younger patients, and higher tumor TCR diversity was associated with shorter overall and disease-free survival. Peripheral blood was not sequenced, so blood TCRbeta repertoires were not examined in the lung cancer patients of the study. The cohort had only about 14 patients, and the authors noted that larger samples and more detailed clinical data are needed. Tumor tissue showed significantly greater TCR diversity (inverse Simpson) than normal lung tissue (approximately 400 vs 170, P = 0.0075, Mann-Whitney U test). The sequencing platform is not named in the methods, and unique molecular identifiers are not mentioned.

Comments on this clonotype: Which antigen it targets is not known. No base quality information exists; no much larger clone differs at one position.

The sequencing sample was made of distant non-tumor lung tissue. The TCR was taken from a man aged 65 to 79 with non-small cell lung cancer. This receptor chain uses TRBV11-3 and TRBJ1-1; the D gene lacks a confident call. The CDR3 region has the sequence CASSHPANSEAFF. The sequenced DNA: TGTGCCAGCAGCCACCCAGCGAACTCAGAAGCTTTCTTT.